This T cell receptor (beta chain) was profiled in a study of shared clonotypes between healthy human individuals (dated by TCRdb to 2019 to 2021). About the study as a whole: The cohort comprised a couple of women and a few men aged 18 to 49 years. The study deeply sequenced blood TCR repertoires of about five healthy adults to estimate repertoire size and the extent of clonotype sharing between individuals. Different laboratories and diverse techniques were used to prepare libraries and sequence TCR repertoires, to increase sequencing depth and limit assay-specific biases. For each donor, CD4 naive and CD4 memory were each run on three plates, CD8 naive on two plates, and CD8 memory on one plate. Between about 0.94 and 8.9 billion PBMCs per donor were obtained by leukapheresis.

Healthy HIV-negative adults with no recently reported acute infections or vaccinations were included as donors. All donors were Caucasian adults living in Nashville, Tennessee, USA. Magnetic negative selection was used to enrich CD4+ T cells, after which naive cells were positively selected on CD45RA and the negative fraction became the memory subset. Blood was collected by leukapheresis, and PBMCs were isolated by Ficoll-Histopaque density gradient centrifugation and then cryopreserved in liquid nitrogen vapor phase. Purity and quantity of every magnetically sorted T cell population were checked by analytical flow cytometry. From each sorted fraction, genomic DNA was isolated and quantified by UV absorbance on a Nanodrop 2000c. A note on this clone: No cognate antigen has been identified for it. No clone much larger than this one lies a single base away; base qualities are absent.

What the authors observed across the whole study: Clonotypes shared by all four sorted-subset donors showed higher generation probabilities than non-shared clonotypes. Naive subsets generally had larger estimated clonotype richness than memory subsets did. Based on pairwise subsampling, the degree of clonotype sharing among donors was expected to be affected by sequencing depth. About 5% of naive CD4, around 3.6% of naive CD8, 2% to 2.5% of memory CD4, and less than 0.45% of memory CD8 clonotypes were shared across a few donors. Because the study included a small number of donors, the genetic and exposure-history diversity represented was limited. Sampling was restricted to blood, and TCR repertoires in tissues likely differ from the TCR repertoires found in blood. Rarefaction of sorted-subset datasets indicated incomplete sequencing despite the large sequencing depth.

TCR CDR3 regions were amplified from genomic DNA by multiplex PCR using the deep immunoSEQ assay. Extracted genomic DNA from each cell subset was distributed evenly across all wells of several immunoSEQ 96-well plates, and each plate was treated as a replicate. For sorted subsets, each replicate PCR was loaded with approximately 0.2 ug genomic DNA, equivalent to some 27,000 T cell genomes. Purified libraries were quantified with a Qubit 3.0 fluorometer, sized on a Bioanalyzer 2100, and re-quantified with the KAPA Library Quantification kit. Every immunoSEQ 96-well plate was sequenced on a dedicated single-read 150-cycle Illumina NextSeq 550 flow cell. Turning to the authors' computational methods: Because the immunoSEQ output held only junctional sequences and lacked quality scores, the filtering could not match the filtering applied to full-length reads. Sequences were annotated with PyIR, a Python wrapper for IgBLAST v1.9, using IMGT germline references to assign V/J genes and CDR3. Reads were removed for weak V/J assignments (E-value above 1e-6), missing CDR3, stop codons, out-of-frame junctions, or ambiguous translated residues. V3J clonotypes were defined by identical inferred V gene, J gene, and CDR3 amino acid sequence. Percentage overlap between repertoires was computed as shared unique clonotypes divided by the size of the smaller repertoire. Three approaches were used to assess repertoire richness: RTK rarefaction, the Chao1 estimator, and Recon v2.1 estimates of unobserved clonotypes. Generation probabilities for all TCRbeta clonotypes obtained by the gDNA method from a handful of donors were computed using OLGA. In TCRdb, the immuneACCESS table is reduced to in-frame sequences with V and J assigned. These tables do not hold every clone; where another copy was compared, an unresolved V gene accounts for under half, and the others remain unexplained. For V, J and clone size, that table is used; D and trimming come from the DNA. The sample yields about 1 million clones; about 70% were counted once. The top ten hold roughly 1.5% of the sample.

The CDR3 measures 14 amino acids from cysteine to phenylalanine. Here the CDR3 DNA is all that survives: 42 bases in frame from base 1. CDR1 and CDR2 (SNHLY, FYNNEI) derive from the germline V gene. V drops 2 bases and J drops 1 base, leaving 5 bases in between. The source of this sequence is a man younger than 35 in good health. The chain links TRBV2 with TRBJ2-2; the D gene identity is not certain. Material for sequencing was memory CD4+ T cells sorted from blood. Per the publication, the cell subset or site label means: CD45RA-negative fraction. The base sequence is TGTGCCAGCAGTGAAACAGTGAACACCGGGGAGCTGTTTTTT. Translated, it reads CASSETVNTGELFF.